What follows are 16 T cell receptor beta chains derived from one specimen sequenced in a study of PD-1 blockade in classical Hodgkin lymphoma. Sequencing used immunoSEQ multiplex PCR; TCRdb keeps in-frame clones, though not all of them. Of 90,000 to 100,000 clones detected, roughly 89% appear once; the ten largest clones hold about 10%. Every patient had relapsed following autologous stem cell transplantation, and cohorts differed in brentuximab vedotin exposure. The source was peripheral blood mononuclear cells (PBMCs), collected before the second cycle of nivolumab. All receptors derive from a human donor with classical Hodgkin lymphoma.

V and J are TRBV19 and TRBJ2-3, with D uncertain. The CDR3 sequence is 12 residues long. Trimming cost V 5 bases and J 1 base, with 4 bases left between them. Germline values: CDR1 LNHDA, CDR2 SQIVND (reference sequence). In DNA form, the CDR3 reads TGTGCCAGTAGTTGGGGCACAGATACGCAGTATTTT. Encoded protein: CASSWGTDTQYF.

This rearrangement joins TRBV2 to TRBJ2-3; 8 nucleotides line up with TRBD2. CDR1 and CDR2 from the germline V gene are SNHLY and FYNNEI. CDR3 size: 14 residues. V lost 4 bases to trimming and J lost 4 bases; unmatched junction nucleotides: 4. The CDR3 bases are TGTGCCAGCAGTGTTGAAGCGGGAGCAGATACGCAGTATTTT. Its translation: CASSVEAGADTQYF.

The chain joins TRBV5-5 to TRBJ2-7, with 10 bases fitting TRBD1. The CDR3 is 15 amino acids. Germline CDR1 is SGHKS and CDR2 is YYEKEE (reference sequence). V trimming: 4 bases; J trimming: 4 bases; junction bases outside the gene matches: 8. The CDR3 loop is CASSRGTGVPYEQYF. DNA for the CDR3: TGTGCCAGCAGCCGCGGGACAGGGGTACCTTACGAGCAGTACTTC.

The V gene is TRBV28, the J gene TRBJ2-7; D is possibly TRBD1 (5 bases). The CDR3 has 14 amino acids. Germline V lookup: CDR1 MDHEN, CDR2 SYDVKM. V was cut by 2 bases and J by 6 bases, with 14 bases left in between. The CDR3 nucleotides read TGTGCCAGCAGTTTAGGCACAGGACGACGCGAGCAGTACTTC. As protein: CASSLGTGRREQYF. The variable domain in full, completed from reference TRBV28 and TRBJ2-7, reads DVKVTQSSRYLVKRTGEKVFLECVQDMDHENMFWYRQDPGLGLRLIYFSYDVKMKEKGDIPEGYSVSREKKERFSLILESASTNQTSMYLCASSLGTGRREQYFGPGTRLTVT.

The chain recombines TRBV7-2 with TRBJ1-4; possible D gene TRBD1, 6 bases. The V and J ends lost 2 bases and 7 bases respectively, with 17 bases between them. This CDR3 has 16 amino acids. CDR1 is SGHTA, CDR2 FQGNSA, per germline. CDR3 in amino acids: CASSLNAAGAGEKLFF. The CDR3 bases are TGTGCCAGCAGCTTAAACGCCGCGGGGGCGGGTGAAAAACTGTTTTTT. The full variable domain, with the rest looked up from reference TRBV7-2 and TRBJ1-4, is GAGVSQSPSNKVTEKGKDVELRCDPISGHTALYWYRQSLGQGLEFLIYFQGNSAPDKSGLPSDRFSAERTGGSVSTLTIQRTQQEDSAVYLCASSLNAAGAGEKLFFGSGTQLSVL.

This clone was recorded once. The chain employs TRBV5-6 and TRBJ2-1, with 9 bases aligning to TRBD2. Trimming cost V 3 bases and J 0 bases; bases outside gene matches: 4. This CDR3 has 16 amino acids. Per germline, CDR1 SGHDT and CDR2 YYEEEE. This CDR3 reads CASSYYSGSSYNEQFF. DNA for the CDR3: TGTGCCAGCAGCTACTATAGCGGGAGCTCCTACAATGAGCAGTTCTTC.

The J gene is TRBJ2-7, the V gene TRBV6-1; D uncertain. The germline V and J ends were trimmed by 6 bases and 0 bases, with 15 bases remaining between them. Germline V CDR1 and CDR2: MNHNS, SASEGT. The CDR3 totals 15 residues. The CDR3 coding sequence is TGTGCCAGCAGGCCAACTACCGCAAGCTCCTACGAGCAGTACTTC. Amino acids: CASRPTTASSYEQYF.

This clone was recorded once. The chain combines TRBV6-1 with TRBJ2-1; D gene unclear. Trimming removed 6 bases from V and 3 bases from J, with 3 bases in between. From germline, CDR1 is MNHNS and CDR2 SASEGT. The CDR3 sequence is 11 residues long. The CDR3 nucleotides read TGTGCCAGCAGAGTCTACAATGAGCAGTTCTTC. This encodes CASRVYNEQFF.

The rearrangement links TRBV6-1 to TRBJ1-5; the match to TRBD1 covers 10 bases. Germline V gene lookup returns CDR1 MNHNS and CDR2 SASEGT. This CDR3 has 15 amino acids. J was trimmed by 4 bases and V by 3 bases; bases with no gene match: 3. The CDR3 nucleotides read TGTGCCAGCAGTGAGACGGGACAGGGGAATCAGCCCCAGCATTTT. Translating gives CASSETGQGNQPQHF.

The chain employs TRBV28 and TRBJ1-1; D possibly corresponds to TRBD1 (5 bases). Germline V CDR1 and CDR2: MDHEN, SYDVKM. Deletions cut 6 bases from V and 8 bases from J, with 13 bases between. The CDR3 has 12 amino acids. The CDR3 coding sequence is TGTGCCAGCAGCCTAAACCGGGGCGAAGCTTTCTTT. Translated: CASSLNRGEAFF.

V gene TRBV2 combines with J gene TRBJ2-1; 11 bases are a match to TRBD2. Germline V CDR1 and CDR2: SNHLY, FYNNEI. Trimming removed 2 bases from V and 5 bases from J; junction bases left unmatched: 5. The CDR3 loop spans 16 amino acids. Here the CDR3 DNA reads TGTGCCAGCAGTGAATGGCTAGCGGGAGGACACAATGAGCAGTTCTTC. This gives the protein CASSEWLAGGHNEQFF.

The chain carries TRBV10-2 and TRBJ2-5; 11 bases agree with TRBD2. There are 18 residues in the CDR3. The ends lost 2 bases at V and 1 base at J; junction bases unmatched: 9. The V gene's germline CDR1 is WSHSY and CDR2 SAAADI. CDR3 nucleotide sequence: TGCGCCAGCAGTGAGAGCCTAGCGGGAGGTGGGCTCCAAGAGACCCAGTACTTC. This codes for CASSESLAGGGLQETQYF.

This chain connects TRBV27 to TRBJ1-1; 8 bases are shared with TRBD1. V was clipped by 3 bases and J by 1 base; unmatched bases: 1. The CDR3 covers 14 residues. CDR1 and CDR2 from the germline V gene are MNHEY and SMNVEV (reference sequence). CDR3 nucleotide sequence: TGTGCCAGCAGTTTCACAGGGGGGAACACTGAAGCTTTCTTT. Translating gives CASSFTGGNTEAFF.

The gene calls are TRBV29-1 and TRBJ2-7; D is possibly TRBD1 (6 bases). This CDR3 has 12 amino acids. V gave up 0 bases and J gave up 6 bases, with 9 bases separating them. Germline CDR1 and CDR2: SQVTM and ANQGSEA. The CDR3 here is CSVEENRVEQYF. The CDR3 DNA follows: TGCAGCGTTGAAGAAAACAGGGTCGAGCAGTACTTC.

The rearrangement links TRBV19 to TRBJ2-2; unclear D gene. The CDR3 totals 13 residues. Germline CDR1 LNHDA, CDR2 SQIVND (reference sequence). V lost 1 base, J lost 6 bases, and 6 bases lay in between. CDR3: CASSIGSPGELFF. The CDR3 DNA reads TGTGCCAGTAGTATAGGGAGCCCCGGGGAGCTGTTTTTT.

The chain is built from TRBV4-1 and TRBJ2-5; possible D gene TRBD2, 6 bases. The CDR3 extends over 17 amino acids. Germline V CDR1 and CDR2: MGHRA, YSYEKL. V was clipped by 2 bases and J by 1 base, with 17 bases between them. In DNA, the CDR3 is TGCGCCAGCAGCCAAAGGGGCCCGGGACTTGTCCAAGAGACCCAGTACTTC. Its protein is CASSQRGPGLVQETQYF.